This entry concerns a single TCR beta chain. Its antigen is unknown. The sample comes from a study of regulatory T cells in long-lasting Graves disease. Overall study: Persistence in Graves' disease required over 5 years of antithyroid drugs plus positive TSH receptor antibodies.

Time point specified: persistent/refractory GD, antithyroid drugs over 5 years with positive TRAb. PBMC-derived RNA was used for the TCR library. Trimming removed 4 bases from V and 1 base from J, with 19 bases in between. Germline loops: CDR1 MNHEY, CDR2 SVGAGI. This CDR3 contains 17 residues. General study findings and limits: Among the persistent patients, fewer than 3,000 public clonotypes were shared, more than the 750 to 1,000 shared among new patients.

Sequencing libraries for TCR beta were prepared with iRepertoire HTBI primers and Arm-PCR of CDR3 regions. Authors' processing steps: The samples yielded about 63 TRBV and roughly 15 TRBJ segments. TCRdb re-analysed the multiplex PCR reads in MiXCR, keeping a single row per CDR3 protein. These V and J calls originate from TCRdb's pipeline instead of the authors' own analysis. The table lists some 430,000 distinct CDR3 sequences, 20% to 25% of them singletons. J is TRBJ1-1 and V is TRBV6-5; maybe TRBD1 (5 bases). This clonotype was sampled from a female donor with Graves disease. The sample consisted of peripheral blood mononuclear cells (PBMCs), taken when the disease was refractory, from a patient treated with antithyroid drugs. The CDR3 region is CASSSGRDFSSNTEAFF. The CDR3 DNA is TGTGCCAGCAGTTCTGGCCGGGACTTCTCCTCGAACACTGAAGCTTTCTTT.